This T cell receptor beta chain was identified during a study of post-analysis software for immune sequencing data. Unique molecular identifiers had been added to the TCR beta cDNA libraries. T cells numbering roughly 1 to 11 million yielded cDNA molecules that totaled about 500,000. Each CDR3 protein gets one entry after TCRdb re-called the PCR reads with MiXCR. The repertoire holds about 820,000 distinct CDR3 sequences, under 70% seen once, with roughly 4.4% in the top ten. General observations from the study: The five TRBV segments detected at higher frequency in patients than in controls included TRBV5-6, TRBV5-1 and TRBV20-1. When compared against controls, multiple sclerosis patients showed significantly lower normalized Chao1 diversity. Under F measure analysis, samples from one preparation batch co-clustered strongly.

There are 15 residues in the CDR3. The germline V gene has CDR1 MNHEY and CDR2 SMNVEV (reference sequence). Trimming pared 2 bases from V and 0 bases from J, leaving 11 bases between. Notes on this clonotype: The antigen is unknown.

The gene calls are TRBV27 and TRBJ2-7, with D possibly being TRBD2 (5 bases). The clonotype originates from a girl aged 10-17 years with multiple sclerosis. Sequenced sample: blood. The DNA of the CDR3 is TGTGCCAGCAGTTTACGGAGGACCGACTCCTACGAGCAGTACTTC. Translated, it gives CASSLRRTDSYEQYF.